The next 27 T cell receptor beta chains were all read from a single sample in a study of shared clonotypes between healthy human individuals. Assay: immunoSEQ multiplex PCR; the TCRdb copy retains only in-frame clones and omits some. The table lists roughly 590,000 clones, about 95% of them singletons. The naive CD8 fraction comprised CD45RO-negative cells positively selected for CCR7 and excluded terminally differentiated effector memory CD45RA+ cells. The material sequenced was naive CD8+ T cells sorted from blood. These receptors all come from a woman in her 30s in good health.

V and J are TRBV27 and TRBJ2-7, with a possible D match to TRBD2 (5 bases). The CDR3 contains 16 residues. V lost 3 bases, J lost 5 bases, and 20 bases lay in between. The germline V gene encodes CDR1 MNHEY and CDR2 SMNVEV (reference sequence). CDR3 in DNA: TGTGCCAGCAGTTTCTACCCCGACCCGGACGGGGACGAGCAGTACTTC. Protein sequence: CASSFYPDPDGDEQYF.

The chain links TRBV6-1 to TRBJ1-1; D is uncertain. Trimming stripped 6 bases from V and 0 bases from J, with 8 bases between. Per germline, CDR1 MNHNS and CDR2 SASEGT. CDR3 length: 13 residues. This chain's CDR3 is CASSPRMNTEAFF. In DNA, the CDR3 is TGTGCCAGCAGCCCGCGGATGAACACTGAAGCTTTCTTT.

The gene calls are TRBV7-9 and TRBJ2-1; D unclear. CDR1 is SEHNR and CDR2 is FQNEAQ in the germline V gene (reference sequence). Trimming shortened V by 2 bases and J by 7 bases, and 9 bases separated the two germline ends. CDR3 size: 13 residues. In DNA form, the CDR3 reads TGTGCCAGCAGCTTAAACGGCCCGAATGAGCAGTTCTTC. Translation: CASSLNGPNEQFF.

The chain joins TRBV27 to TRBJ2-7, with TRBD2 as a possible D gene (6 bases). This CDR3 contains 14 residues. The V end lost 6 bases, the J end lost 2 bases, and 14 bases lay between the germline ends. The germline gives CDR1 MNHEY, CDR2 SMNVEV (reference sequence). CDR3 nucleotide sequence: TGTGCCAGCAGACCGACTAGTCGGGCCTACGAGCAGTACTTC. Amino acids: CASRPTSRAYEQYF.

The CDR3: CASRSAGTGTMNTEAFF. DNA of the CDR3: TGTGCCAGCAGGTCAGCCGGGACAGGGACCATGAACACTGAAGCTTTCTTT. The chain uses TRBV7-8 and TRBJ1-1; 9 positions match TRBD1. This CDR3 has 17 amino acids. J lost 0 bases, V lost 6 bases, and 11 bases had no gene match. Germline assignment: CDR1 SGHVS and CDR2 FQNEAQ.

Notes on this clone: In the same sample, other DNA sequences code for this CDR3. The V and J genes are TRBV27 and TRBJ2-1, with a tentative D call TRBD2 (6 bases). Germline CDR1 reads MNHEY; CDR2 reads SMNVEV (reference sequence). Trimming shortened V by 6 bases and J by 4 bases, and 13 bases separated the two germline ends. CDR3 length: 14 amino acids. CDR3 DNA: TGTGCCAGCAGCTTAGGAGGGCCATACAATGAGCAGTTCTTC. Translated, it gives CASSLGGPYNEQFF.

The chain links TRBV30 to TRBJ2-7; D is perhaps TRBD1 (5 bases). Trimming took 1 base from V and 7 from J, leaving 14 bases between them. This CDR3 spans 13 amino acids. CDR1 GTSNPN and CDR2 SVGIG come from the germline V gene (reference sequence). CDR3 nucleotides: TGTGCCTGGAGTGGGGCAGGGATGTTTGAGCAGTACTTC. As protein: CAWSGAGMFEQYF.

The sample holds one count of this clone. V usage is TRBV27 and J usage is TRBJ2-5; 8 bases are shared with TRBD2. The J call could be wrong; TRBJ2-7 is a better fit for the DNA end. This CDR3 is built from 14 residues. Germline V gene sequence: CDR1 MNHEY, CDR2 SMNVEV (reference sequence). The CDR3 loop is CASSLAGLSYEQYF. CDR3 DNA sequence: TGTGCCAGCAGCCTAGCGGGCCTCTCCTACGAGCAGTACTTC.

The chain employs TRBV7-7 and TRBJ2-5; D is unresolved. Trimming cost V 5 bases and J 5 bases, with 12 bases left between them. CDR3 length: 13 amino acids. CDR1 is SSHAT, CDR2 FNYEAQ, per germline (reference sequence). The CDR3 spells CASSAVLRETQYF. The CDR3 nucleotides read TGTGCCAGCAGCGCGGTCCTCAGGGAGACCCAGTACTTC.

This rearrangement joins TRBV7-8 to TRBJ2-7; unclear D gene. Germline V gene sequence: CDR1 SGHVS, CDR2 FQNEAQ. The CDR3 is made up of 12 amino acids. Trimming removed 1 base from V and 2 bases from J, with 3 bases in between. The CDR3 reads CASSLDTYEQYF. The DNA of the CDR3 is TGTGCCAGCAGCTTAGACACCTACGAGCAGTACTTC. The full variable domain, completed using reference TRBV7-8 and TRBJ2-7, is GAGVSQSPRYKVAKRGQDVALRCDPISGHVSLFWYQQALGQGPEFLTYFQNEAQLDKSGLPSDRFFAERPEGSVSTLKIQRTQQEDSAVYLCASSLDTYEQYFGPGTRLTVT.

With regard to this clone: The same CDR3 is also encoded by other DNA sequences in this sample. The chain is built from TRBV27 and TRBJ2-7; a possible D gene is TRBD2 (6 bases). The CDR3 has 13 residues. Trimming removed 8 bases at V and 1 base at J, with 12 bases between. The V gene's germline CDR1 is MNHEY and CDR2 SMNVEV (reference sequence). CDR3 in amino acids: CASSRDLSYEQYF. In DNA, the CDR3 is TGTGCCAGCTCCAGGGACTTATCCTACGAGCAGTACTTC.

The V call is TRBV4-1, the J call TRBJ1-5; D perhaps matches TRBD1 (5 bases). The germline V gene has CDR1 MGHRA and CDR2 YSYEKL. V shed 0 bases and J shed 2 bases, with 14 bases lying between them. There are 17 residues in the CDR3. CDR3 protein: CASSQDLRGGGNQPQHF. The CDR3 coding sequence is TGCGCCAGCAGCCAAGATTTACGGGGCGGAGGCAATCAGCCCCAGCATTTT.

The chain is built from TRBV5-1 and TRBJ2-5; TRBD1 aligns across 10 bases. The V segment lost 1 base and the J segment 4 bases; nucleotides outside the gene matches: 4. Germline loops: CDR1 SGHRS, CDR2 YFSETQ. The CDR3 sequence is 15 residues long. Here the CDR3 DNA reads TGCGCCAGCAGCTTGATGGGACAGGGGAGAGAGACCCAGTACTTC. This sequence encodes CASSLMGQGRETQYF.

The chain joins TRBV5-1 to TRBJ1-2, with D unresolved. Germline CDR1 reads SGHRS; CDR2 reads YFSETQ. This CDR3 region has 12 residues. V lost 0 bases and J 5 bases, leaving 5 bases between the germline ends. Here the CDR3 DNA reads TGCGCCAGCAGCTTGGACAGATATGGCTACACCTTC. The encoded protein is CASSLDRYGYTF.

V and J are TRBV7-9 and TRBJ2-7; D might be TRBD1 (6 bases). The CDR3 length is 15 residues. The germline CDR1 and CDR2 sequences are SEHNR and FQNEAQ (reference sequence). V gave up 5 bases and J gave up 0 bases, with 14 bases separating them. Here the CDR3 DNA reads TGTGCCAGCAGCCTGGACAGCCTAAACTCCTACGAGCAGTACTTC. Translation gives CASSLDSLNSYEQYF. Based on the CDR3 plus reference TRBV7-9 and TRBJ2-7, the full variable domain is DTGVSQNPRHKITKRGQNVTFRCDPISEHNRLYWYRQTLGQGPEFLTYFQNEAQLEKSRLLSDRFSAERPKGSFSTLEIQRTEQGDSAMYLCASSLDSLNSYEQYFGPGTRLTVT.

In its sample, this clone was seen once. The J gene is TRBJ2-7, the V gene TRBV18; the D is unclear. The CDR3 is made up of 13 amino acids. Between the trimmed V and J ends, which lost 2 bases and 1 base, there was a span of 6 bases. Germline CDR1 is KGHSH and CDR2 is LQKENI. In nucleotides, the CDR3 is TGTGCCAGCTCACCAGCAGATTCCTACGAGCAGTACTTC. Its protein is CASSPADSYEQYF.

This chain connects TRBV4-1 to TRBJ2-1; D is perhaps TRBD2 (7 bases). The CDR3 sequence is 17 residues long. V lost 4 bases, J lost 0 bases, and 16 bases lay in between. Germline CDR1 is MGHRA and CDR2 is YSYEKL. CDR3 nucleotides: TGCGCCAGCAGCCCCATGGGAGGGGGGACCTCCTACAATGAGCAGTTCTTC. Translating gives CASSPMGGGTSYNEQFF.

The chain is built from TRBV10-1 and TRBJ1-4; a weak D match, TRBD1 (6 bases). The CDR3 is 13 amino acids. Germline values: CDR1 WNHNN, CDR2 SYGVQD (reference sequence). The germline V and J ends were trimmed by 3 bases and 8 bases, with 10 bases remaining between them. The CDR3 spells CASSDRGSEKLFF. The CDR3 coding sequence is TGCGCCAGCAGTGACAGGGGAAGCGAAAAACTGTTTTTT.

The CDR3 region has the DNA TGTGCCAGCAGCCCCGGGGGGGCAGGCGGGGAGCTGTTTTTT. Residues: CASSPGGAGGELFF. The gene calls are TRBV7-9 and TRBJ2-2; 8 bases align to TRBD2. Germline lookup yields CDR1 SEHNR and CDR2 FQNEAQ (reference sequence). CDR3 length equals 14 residues. Trimming removed 5 bases from V and 7 bases from J; junction bases left unmatched: 6.

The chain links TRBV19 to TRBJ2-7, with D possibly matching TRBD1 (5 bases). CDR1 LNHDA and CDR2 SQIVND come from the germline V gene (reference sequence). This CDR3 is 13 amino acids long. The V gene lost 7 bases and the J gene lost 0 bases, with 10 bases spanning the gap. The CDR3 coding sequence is TGTGCCAGTACCCCCAGGGACTCCTACGAGCAGTACTTC. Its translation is CASTPRDSYEQYF.

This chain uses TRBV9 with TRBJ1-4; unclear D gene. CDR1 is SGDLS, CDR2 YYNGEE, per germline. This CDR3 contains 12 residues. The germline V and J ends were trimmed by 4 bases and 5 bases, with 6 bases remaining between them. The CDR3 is CASSRENEKLFF. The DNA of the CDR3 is TGTGCCAGCAGCCGGGAAAATGAAAAACTGTTTTTT.

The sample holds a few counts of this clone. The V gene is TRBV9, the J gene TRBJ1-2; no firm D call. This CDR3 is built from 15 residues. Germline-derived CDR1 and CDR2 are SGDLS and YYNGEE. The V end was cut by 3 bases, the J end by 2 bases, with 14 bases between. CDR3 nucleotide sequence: TGTGCCAGCAGCGGTGAACGGGGAGGGAACTATGGCTACACCTTC. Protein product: CASSGERGGNYGYTF. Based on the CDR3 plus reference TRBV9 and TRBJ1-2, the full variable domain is DSGVTQTPKHLITATGQRVTLRCSPRSGDLSVYWYQQSLDQGLQFLIQYYNGEERAKGNILERFSAQQFPDLHSELNLSSLELGDSALYFCASSGERGGNYGYTFGSGTRLTVV.

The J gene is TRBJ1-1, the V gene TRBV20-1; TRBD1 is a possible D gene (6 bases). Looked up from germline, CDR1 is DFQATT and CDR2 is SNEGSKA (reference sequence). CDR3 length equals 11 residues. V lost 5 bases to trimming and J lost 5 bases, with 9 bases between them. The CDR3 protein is CSARQVTEAFF. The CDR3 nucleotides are TGCAGTGCTCGACAGGTGACTGAAGCTTTCTTT.

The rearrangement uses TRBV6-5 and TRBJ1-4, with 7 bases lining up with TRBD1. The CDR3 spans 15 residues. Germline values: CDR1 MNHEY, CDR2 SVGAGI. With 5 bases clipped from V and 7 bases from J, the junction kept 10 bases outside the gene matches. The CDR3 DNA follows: TGTGCCAGCAGTCCCAGGGGGGCAGGAGGTGAAAAACTGTTTTTT. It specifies CASSPRGAGGEKLFF.

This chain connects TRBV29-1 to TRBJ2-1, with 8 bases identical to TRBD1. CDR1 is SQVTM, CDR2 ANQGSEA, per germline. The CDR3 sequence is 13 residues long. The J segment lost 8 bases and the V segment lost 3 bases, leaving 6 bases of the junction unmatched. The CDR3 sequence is CSVDRGRGDEQFF. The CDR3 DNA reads TGCAGCGTTGACAGGGGGCGCGGTGATGAGCAGTTCTTC.

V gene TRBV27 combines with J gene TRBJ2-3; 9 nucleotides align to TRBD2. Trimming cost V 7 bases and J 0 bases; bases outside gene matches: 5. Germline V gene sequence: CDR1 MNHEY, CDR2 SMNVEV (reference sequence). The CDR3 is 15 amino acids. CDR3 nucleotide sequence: TGTGCCAGCACCAGACTAGCGGACAGCACAGATACGCAGTATTTT. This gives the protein CASTRLADSTDTQYF.

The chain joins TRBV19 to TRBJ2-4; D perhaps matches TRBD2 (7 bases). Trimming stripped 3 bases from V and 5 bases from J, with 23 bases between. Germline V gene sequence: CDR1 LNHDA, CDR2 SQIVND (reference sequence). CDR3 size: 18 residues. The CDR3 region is CASSIEYMGGPGENIQYF. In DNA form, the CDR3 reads TGTGCCAGTAGTATCGAGTATATGGGGGGGCCGGGAGAAAACATTCAGTACTTC.